This record covers a single TCR beta chain. In the authors' methods: Reference gene primer amplification gave nucleated cell count estimates. Repertoires were generated with immunoSEQ multiplex PCR, while TCRdb's copy carries only in-frame clones and drops some. V and J calls and clone size follow that table, whereas D and trimming were derived from the DNA. The sample lists a few hundred thousand clones, 75% to 90% seen once, with around 3% in the top ten. The source of the sample is a study of blood T cell repertoires in COVID-19. Study in general: PBMCs, B-cell-depleted T cells, or T cells provided the cDNA or gDNA that made up the material.

CDR3 length: 14 amino acids. Germline V CDR1 and CDR2: MNHEY, SVGEGT. Trimming left V 2 bases short and J 5 bases short, with 13 bases between. This chain connects TRBV6-2 or TRBV6-3 to TRBJ2-7, with D perhaps TRBD1 (5 bases). The sequencing sample was made of peripheral blood. The sequence was obtained from a woman between 25 and 40 years old with active or convalescent COVID-19. CDR3 DNA: TGTGCCAGCAGTTACAAGCAGGGCCCCCACGAGCAGTACTTC. Protein sequence: CASSYKQGPHEQYF.